These 30 T cell receptor beta chains share one sample of origin, sequenced in a study of T cell clusters in autoimmune cytopenias. Multiplex touch-down PCR amplified TRB using TRB-A and TRB-B pools in one tube. From the multiplex PCR reads, TCRdb lists one entry per CDR3 protein and no DNA. This sample's clone table lists roughly 6,300 distinct CDR3 sequences. About 37,500 genome equivalents of blood DNA were amplified for TRB. These data were likewise used in another study, on T cell repertoires in aging, cancer and after chemotherapy.

Sequencing was carried out using peripheral blood. These receptors all stem from a human donor in good health.

V gene TRBV5-6 combines with J gene TRBJ2-3. The germline CDR1 and CDR2 sequences are SGHDT and YYEEEE. The CDR3 extends over 14 amino acids. CDR3 loop: CASSLVTGPDTQYF.

V usage is TRBV13 and J usage is TRBJ2-3; absent DNA, TCRdb's TRBD1 call cannot be checked. Per germline, CDR1 PRHDT and CDR2 FYEKMQ (reference sequence). This CDR3 is built from 17 residues. CDR3 sequence reads: CASSNRDRGQVTDTQYF.

The V gene is TRBV13, the J gene TRBJ1-1; TCRdb names TRBD1, which stays unverified in the absence of DNA. CDR1 is PRHDT, CDR2 FYEKMQ, per germline (reference sequence). The CDR3 runs to 14 residues. The CDR3 is CASSPWGQAGEAFF.

Judged by frequency, this clonotype is medium-sized. V is TRBV19 and J is TRBJ2-1; with no DNA, the TCRdb D assignment of TRBD1 cannot be verified. The CDR3 contains 14 residues. Germline-derived CDR1 and CDR2 are LNHDA and SQIVND (reference sequence). CDR3 residues: CASTLTGLDNEQFF.

The J gene is TRBJ2-7, the V gene TRBV4-2; without DNA, the TCRdb call of TRBD2 cannot be checked. This CDR3 region has 16 residues. Per germline, CDR1 LGHNA and CDR2 YNFKEQ. This CDR3 is CASSQSSGVDSYEQYF.

The chain has TRBV5-4 and TRBJ1-4; TCRdb indicates TRBD1, and absent DNA this call remains unverified. This CDR3 has 14 residues. CDR1 is SGHNT and CDR2 is YYREEE in the germline V gene (reference sequence). The CDR3: CASSLEGSNEKLFF.

The chain carries TRBV19 and TRBJ1-5; there is no DNA to check the TCRdb D call of TRBD1. CDR1 is LNHDA, CDR2 SQIVND, per germline (reference sequence). CDR3 length: 17 amino acids. This chain's CDR3 is CASARDRGRSGNQPQHF.

This clonotype is classed as medium-sized (0.01 to 0.1%) by frequency. The chain is built from TRBV12-3 or TRBV12-4 and TRBJ2-1; TCRdb's D gene call, TRBD1, goes unchecked for lack of DNA. This CDR3 contains 15 residues. CDR3 loop: CASSGQGEVYNEQFF.

The chain is built from TRBV5-1 and TRBJ2-1. In germline, CDR1 is SGHRS, CDR2 YFSETQ. The CDR3 is 14 amino acids. Here the CDR3 reads CASSLGLQYNEQFF.

This clonotype is medium-sized by frequency. V is TRBV29-1 and J is TRBJ1-1. Germline V gene sequence: CDR1 SQVTM, CDR2 ANQGSEA. The CDR3 covers 11 residues. CDR3: CSVGVGTEAFF.

The V call is TRBV18, the J call TRBJ2-7; with no DNA, the TCRdb D assignment of TRBD1 cannot be verified. The CDR3 runs 15 residues. Germline-derived CDR1 and CDR2 are KGHSH and LQKENI. This chain's CDR3 is CASSPPGQGAYEQYF.

J is TRBJ2-5 and V is TRBV14; the TRBD2 assignment by TCRdb is unverifiable without DNA. CDR3 length: 15 amino acids. From germline, CDR1 is SGHDN and CDR2 FVKESK. The CDR3 sequence is CASSPKSSVGETQYF.

This clonotype is classed as medium-sized by frequency. This chain joins TRBV6-5 and TRBJ1-4. CDR1 is MNHEY and CDR2 is SVGAGI in the germline V gene. The CDR3 runs to 15 residues. The CDR3: CASSPTEAGSEKLFF.

The chain uses TRBV12-3 or TRBV12-4 and TRBJ2-1; TCRdb selects TRBD1, and the lack of DNA leaves this call unchecked. This CDR3 region has 15 residues. The CDR3 loop is CASRGQGASGNEQFF.

This clonotype shows up as medium-sized by frequency. V gene TRBV19 combines with J gene TRBJ1-5. CDR3 length: 15 amino acids. Looked up from germline, CDR1 is LNHDA and CDR2 is SQIVND (reference sequence). CDR3 sequence: CASSWSREGNQPQHF. Filled out from reference TRBV19 and TRBJ1-5, the complete variable domain reads DGGITQSPKYLFRKEGQNVTLSCEQNLNHDAMYWYRQDPGQGLRLIYYSQIVNDFQKGDIAEGYSVSREKKESFPLTVTSAQKNPTAFYLCASSWSREGNQPQHFGDGTRLSIL.

The chain couples TRBV10-3 to TRBJ1-3. This CDR3 is 11 amino acids long. The germline gives CDR1 ENHRY, CDR2 SYGVKD. The chain's CDR3 is CATELGNTIYF.

The J gene is TRBJ2-1, the V gene TRBV5-6. Germline loops: CDR1 SGHDT, CDR2 YYEEEE. The CDR3 is 14 residues long. The CDR3 sequence: CASSQGISYNEQFF. Full variable domain (outside the CDR3, taken from reference TRBV5-6 and TRBJ2-1): DAGVTQSPTHLIKTRGQQVTLRCSPKSGHDTVSWYQQALGQGPQFIFQYYEEEERQRGNFPDRFSGHQFPNYSSELNVNALLLGDSALYLCASSQGISYNEQFFGPGTRLTVL.

V and J are TRBV7-9 and TRBJ2-1; TCRdb picks TRBD2, but there is no DNA to check that call. Germline CDR1 and CDR2: SEHNR and FQNEAQ (reference sequence). This CDR3 comprises 15 residues. This chain's CDR3 is CASSSRDFTYNEQFF.

This clonotype is medium-sized by frequency. This sequence joins TRBV6-5 and TRBJ2-1; lacking DNA, the TRBD1 call made by TCRdb goes unchecked. CDR1 is MNHEY and CDR2 is SVGAGI in the germline V gene. The CDR3 has 16 residues. The CDR3 sequence: CASSLHRDRGVNEQFF.

The rearrangement links TRBV6-2 or TRBV6-3 to TRBJ1-1; there is no DNA to check the TCRdb D call of TRBD1. The CDR3 covers 14 residues. Germline CDR1 is MNHEY and CDR2 is SVGEGT. CDR3 in amino acids: CASSATGGLAEAFF.

The chain has TRBV7-6 and TRBJ1-4; the D call of TRBD1 rests on TCRdb alone, since no DNA is present to check it. The germline gives CDR1 SGHVS, CDR2 FNYEAQ. The CDR3 is 15 amino acids. The CDR3: CASSVYRDRVEKLFF.

The rearrangement joins TRBV20-1 to TRBJ2-7. Germline V gives CDR1 DFQATT, CDR2 SNEGSKA (reference sequence). The CDR3 is made up of 13 amino acids. CDR3 region: CSAREVGTYEQYF.

J is TRBJ2-3 and V is TRBV12-3 or TRBV12-4; TCRdb's assignment of TRBD2 cannot be checked, as there is no DNA. This CDR3 has 15 amino acids. This CDR3 is CASSHLAEGTDTQYF.

The rearrangement links TRBV18 to TRBJ1-1; there is no DNA to check the TCRdb D call of TRBD1. CDR1 KGHSH and CDR2 LQKENI come from the germline V gene. The CDR3 runs to 13 residues. The CDR3: CASSRGTDTEAFF.

This clonotype registers medium-sized (0.01 to 0.1%) by frequency. The gene calls are TRBV27 and TRBJ2-1. The length of the CDR3 is 14 residues. Germline values: CDR1 MNHEY, CDR2 SMNVEV (reference sequence). The CDR3 spells CASSLLSAYNEQFF.

The V call is TRBV12-3 or TRBV12-4, the J call TRBJ2-5; the TCRdb call, TRBD2, lacks DNA for checking. The CDR3 runs 20 residues. The CDR3 sequence: CASSRSPGLAGNSFQETQYF.

The chain couples TRBV18 to TRBJ1-5. This CDR3 region has 14 residues. Germline CDR1 KGHSH, CDR2 LQKENI. CDR3 sequence: CASSRWQSNQPQHF.

This clonotype is identified as medium-sized from frequency. The chain has TRBV19 and TRBJ2-1. The CDR3 totals 16 residues. Germline V gene data show CDR1 as LNHDA and CDR2 as SQIVND (reference sequence). CDR3 region: CASSIRQSLEINEQFF.

Measured by frequency, this clonotype is medium-sized. The chain recombines TRBV18 with TRBJ2-1; TCRdb returns TRBD1, unconfirmable since there is no DNA. Germline-derived CDR1 and CDR2 are KGHSH and LQKENI. This CDR3 contains 16 residues. The CDR3 region is CASSPLVGGQSNEQFF.

The V and J genes are TRBV4-3 and TRBJ1-2; the D call from TCRdb, TRBD1, cannot be confirmed without DNA. Germline V CDR1 and CDR2: LGHNA, YSLEER. The CDR3 spans 15 residues. CDR3 residues: CASSQVGSRGYGYTF.